This entry describes one T cell receptor beta chain. Its antigen has not been determined. No much larger clonotype is one base removed from it; base qualities were not supplied. The data derive from a study of CD8 T cells in Susac syndrome (dated by TCRdb to between 2018 and 2021). Study-level background: Repertoire sequencing was used to test whether CD8+ T cell activation and differentiation in Susac syndrome was antigen driven. The study compared CD8+ T cell repertoire clonality among approximately twelve healthy donors, roughly 14 Susac syndrome patients and some 16 multiple sclerosis patients. Findings and caveats that apply to the study as a whole: The number of individuals in the TCR sequencing and HLA analysis was recognized as being relatively small.

The germline V gene sets CDR1 to SNHLY and CDR2 to FYNNEI. After removal of 8 bases from V and 1 base from J, the junction retains 4 bases not matched to a gene. There are 13 amino acids in the CDR3, from cysteine to phenylalanine inclusive. Solely the CDR3 DNA is kept, with 39 bases framed from the first base. High-throughput TCR beta sequencing profiled peripheral blood CD8+ and CD4+ T cells from healthy donors, Susac syndrome patients and multiple sclerosis patients. Multiple sclerosis controls were treatment-naive patients with stable or active relapsing-remitting disease fulfilling revised McDonald criteria. Bulk CD8+ and CD4+ T cells were purified by magnetic negative isolation, whereas CD8+ TEMRA cells were enriched by FACS. Blood was collected in EDTA tubes and processed within 24 hours, with PBMCs isolated through density gradient centrifugation. PBMCs destined for TCR sequencing were cryopreserved in liquid nitrogen and later thawed in a 37 °C water bath. The sorted or isolated CD4+, CD8+ and CD8+ TEMRA cells had a purity of 90% or higher.

RNA was extracted with the RNeasy kit and about 0.45 to 1 ug was reverse transcribed using random hexamers. TCR beta CDR3 regions were amplified with the immunoSEQ multiplex PCR assay covering 54 Vbeta and 13 Jbeta segments. To correct PCR amplification bias, a synthetic template baseline was used for both primer optimization and computational correction. Concerning the study's data processing: Reads were assigned to V, D and J genes according to IMGT and analyzed in immunoSEQ Analyzer, with only productive sequences retained. To calculate clonality, Shannon entropy was normalized by log2 of the number of productive unique sequences and then subtracted from one. For each patient and control, public and private clones were evaluated among the 100 most prevalent clones. Clones were defined as Susac-specific when absent from the healthy and MS cohorts, from about 970 published viral clones and from other ImmuneACCESS disease sequences. TCRdb reprocessed the public reads (quality trimming at Q25 with fastp, clone calling with MiXCR) and kept in-frame beta chains. Records with the same CDR3 protein are collapsed into one entry carrying the most frequent genes and DNA. TCRdb's processing, not the authors' own work, is the source of the V and J calls. This sample holds about 400,000 distinct CDR3 sequences; approximately 89% were observed only once. Clones ranked in the top ten supply about 0.12% of the sample.

The sequenced material came from CD8+ T cells from PBMCs. Recombination joined TRBV2 with TRBJ1-1; TRBD1 aligns with 7 central bases. The receptor comes from a human donor with multiple sclerosis. The DNA sequence reads TGTGCCAGCGAGGACAGGTGGAACACTGAAGCTTTCTTT. This encodes CASEDRWNTEAFF.